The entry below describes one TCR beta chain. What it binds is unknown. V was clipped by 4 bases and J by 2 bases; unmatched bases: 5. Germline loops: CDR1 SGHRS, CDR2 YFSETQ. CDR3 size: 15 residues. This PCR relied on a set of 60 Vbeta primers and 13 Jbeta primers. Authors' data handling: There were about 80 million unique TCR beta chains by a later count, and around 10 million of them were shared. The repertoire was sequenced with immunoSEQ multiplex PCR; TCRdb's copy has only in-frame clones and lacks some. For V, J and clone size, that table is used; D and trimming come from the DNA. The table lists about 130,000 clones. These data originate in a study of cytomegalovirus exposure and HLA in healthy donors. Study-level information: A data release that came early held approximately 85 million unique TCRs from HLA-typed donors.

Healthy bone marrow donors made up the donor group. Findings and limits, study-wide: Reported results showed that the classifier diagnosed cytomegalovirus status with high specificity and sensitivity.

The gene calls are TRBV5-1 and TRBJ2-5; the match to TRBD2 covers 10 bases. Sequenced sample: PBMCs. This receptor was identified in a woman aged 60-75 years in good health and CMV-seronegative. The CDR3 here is CASSRSTSGQETQYF. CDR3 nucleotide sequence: TGCGCCAGCAGCCGTTCGACTAGCGGGCAAGAGACCCAGTACTTC.